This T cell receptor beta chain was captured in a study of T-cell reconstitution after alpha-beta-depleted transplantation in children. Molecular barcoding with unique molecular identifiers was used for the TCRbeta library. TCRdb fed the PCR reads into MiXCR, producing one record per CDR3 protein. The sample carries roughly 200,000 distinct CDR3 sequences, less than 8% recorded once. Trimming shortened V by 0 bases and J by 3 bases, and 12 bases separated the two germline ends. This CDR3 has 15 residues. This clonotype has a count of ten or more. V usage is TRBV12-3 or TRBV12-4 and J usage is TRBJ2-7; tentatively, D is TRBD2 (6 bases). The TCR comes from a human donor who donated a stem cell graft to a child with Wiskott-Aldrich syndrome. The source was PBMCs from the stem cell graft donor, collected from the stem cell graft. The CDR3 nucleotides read TGTGCCAGCAGTTTAGCGGGGGGAGTAATCTACGAGCAGTACTTC. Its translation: CASSLAGGVIYEQYF.